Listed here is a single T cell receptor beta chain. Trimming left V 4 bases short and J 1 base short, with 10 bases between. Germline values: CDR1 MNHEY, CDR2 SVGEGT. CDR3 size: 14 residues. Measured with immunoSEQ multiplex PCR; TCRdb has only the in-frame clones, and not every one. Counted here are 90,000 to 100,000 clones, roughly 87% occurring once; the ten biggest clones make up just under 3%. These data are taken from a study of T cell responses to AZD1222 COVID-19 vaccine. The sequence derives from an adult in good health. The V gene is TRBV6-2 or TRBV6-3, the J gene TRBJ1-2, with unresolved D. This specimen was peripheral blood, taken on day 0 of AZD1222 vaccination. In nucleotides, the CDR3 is TGTGCCAGCAGTTTCGGGCGGGGTAACTATGGCTACACCTTC. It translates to CASSFGRGNYGYTF.